These T cell receptor beta chains were read from a single sample in a study of T cell repertoires in cytomegalovirus infection. MiXCR was run by TCRdb on the reads, yielding one entry per CDR3 protein. The sample carries roughly 190,000 distinct CDR3 sequences, about a tenth recorded once. The sequenced sample was PBMCs. The receptors were gathered from a human donor in good health (CMV status not recorded). Some clones in this sample may be carry-over from other donors' samples. Both conserved end residues are part of each CDR3.

>TRBV13|TRBJ1-2
CASSLRGNLYGYTF
>TRBV20-1|TRBJ2-3
CSATNDNSGRAADTQYF
>TRBV10-3|TRBJ1-2
CAISVTGEQNYGYTF
>TRBV20-1|TRBJ2-5
CSATRATSGQETQYF
>TRBV28|TRBJ1-5
CASSSQNQPQHF
>TRBV10-3|TRBJ2-2
CAISDWEKNTGELFF
>TRBV25-1|TRBJ2-1
CASSDLRTGGYNEQFF
>TRBV18|TRBJ1-4
CASSPPSGSPYEKLFF
>TRBV7-8|TRBJ1-1
CASSLDEGTHTEAFF
>TRBV4-1|TRBJ1-2
CASSPGQGGDYGYTF
>TRBV28|TRBJ1-2
CASSQWGHGYTF
>TRBV7-2|TRBJ2-5
CASSLAAGTGETQYF
>TRBV7-2|TRBJ1-2
CASSFTGSYGYTF